Sequencing of this TCR beta chain was carried out in a study of breast tumors, draining lymph nodes, adjacent tissues listed by TCRdb under 2016. Regarding the study in general: TCR beta repertoires were compared across tumor, adjacent nontumor tissue and axillary lymph nodes obtained from breast cancer patients. The study aimed to assess the relationships and possible T-cell exchange between tumor, surrounding tissue and draining lymph node repertoires in human breast cancer.

The CDR3 goes from the cysteine to the phenylalanine over 12 residues. Just CDR3 DNA is preserved here, 36 bases in frame from base 1. The trim is 5 bases for V and 6 bases for J, with a gap of 8 bases between the germline ends. The lymph node samples were taken from the axillary draining lymph nodes of breast cancer patients. The sequencer listed for this sample is Illumina HiSeq 2000. Multiplex PCR amplification was used to generate the TCR beta chain libraries. The amplified TCR beta chain products were analyzed by high-throughput sequencing. The raw public reads went through TCRdb reprocessing: fastp at Q25, MiXCR clone calling, in-frame beta chains kept. CDR3 protein duplicates are merged, each entry listing the most common genes and DNA. A total of about 130,000 distinct CDR3 sequences appear in this sample, 20% to 25% of them only once. The leading ten clones occupy around 2.6% of the sample.

General conclusions and limits of the study: The data were considered consistent with most tumor T cells being derived from the lymph node and subsequently expanding within tumor tissue. The similarity between tumor and nontumor tissue repertoires was significantly greater in luminal-like breast cancer than in basal-like breast cancer. T-cell repertoire diversity in tumors was found to be lower than in lymph nodes but higher than in nontumor tissue, and preferential V and J gene usage was observed. The conclusion that tumor T cells originate in lymph nodes was framed as consistent with a hypothesis rather than directly demonstrated.

This clonotype was picked up many times. Which antigen it targets is not known. Base qualities were left out, and no much larger clone turns up one base away. The receptor chain draws on TRBV12-3 or TRBV12-4 and TRBJ2-1; the D region may be TRBD1 or TRBD2, each matching 6 bases equally. The sequenced sample consisted of axillary lymph node tissue. The sequence was obtained from a female donor with breast cancer. Some clones in this sample may be carry-over from other donors' samples. CDR3 protein: CASSRGANEQFF. The bases are TGTGCCAGCAGTAGGGGGGCCAATGAGCAGTTCTTC.